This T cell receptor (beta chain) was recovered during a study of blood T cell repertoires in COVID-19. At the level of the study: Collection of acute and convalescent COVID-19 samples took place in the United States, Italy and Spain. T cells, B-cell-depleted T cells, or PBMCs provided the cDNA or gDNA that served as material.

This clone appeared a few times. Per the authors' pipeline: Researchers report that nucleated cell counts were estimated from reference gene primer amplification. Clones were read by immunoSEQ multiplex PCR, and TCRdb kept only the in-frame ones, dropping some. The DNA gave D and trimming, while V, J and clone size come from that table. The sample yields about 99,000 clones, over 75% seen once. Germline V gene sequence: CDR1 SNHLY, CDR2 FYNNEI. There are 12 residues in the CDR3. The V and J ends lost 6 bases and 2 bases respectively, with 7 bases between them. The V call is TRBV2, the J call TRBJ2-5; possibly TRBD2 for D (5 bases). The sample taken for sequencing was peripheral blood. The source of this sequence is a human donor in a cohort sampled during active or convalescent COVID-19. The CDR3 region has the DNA TGTGCCAGCAGCGGGGTGCAAGAGACCCAGTACTTC. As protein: CASSGVQETQYF. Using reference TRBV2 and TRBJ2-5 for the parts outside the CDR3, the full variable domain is EPEVTQTPSHQVTQMGQEVILRCVPISNHLYFYWYRQILGQKVEFLVSFYNNEISEKSEIFDDQFSVERPDGSNFTLKIRSTKLEDSAMYFCASSGVQETQYFGPGTRLLVL.